The entry below gives a single T cell receptor (beta chain) sequence along with its context. Deletions cut 0 bases from V and 4 bases from J, with 10 bases between. Germline V lookup: CDR1 SGHVS, CDR2 FQNEAQ. The CDR3 has 15 amino acids. The sample belongs to a study of blood T cell repertoires in COVID-19. Study information: Sources were T cells, B-cell-depleted T cells, or PBMCs; the material itself was cDNA or gDNA.

Per the authors' pipeline: Using reference gene primer amplification, nucleated cell counts were estimated. TCRdb's copy holds only in-frame clones and misses some; the assay was immunoSEQ multiplex PCR. Clone size and V and J calls were adopted from that table, with D and trimming inferred from the DNA. This sample has approximately 170,000 clones, with approximately 87% found just once. The clonotype originates from a woman between 65 and 79 years old with acute or convalescent COVID-19. The chain links TRBV7-8 to TRBJ1-5, with D possibly TRBD1 on 5 matching bases. Source material: peripheral blood. CDR3 residues: CASSLAYRLNQPQHF. CDR3 nucleotide sequence: TGTGCCAGCAGCTTAGCTTACAGGTTAAATCAGCCCCAGCATTTT.